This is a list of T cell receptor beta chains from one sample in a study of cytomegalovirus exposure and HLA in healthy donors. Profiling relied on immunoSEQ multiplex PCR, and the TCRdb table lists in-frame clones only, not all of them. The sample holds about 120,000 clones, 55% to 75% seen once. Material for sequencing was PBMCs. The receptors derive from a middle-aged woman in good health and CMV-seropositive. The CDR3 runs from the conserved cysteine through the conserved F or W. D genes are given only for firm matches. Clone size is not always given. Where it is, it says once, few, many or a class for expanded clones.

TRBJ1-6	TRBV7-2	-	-	CASSLVQGHNSPLHF	TGTGCCAGCAGCTTAGTACAGGGACATAATTCACCCCTCCACTTT
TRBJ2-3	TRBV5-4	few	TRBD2	CASSLGKTSDTDTQYF	TGTGCCAGCAGCTTGGGTAAGACTAGCGACACAGATACGCAGTATTTT
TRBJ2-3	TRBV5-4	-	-	CASSFQGYTDTQYF	TGTGCCAGCAGCTTTCAGGGTTACACAGATACGCAGTATTTT
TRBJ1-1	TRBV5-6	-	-	CASSLPGEEAFF	TGTGCCAGCAGCTTGCCCGGGGAAGAAGCTTTCTTT
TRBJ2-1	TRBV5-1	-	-	CASSLISGISYNEQFF	TGCGCCAGCAGCCTGATTAGCGGTATTTCCTACAATGAGCAGTTCTTC
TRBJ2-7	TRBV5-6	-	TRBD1	CASSLVGGTGAYEQYF	TGTGCCAGCAGCTTGGTTGGAGGGACAGGAGCCTACGAGCAGTACTTC
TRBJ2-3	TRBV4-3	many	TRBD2	CASSQDLLAGGSNTQYF	TGCGCCAGCAGCCAAGACCTACTAGCGGGAGGGTCGAATACGCAGTATTTT
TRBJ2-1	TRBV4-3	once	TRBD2	CASSQGLAGGHEQFF	TGCGCCAGCAGCCAAGGACTAGCGGGAGGACATGAGCAGTTCTTC
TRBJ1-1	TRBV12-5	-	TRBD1	CASGLGTGILNTEAFF	TGTGCTAGTGGTCTAGGGACAGGGATTCTGAACACTGAAGCTTTCTTT
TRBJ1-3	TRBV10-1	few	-	CASSVGHSGNTIYF	TGCGCCAGCAGTGTCGGACACTCTGGAAACACCATATATTTT
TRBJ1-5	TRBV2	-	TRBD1	CASSNRDRASRPQHF	TGTGCCAGCAGTAACCGGGACAGGGCTTCACGGCCCCAGCATTTT
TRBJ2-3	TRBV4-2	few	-	CASSQDPLGGDTQYF	TGTGCCAGCAGCCAAGATCCCCTGGGGGGAGATACGCAGTATTTT
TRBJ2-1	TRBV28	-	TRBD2	CASSLAGGPLNEQFF	TGTGCCAGCAGTTTAGCGGGAGGGCCCCTCAATGAGCAGTTCTTC
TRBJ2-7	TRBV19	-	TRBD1	CASSPTQGAVYEQYF	TGTGCCAGTAGTCCAACACAGGGGGCTGTGTACGAGCAGTACTTC
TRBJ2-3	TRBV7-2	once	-	CASSLGSGTTYF	TGTGCCAGCAGCTTAGGATCCGGGACAACGTATTTT